The following is a T cell receptor (beta chain) sequence with its context. Germline V gene lookup returns CDR1 MDHEN and CDR2 SYDVKM. Trimming shortened V by 2 bases and J by 6 bases, and 7 bases separated the two germline ends. CDR3 length equals 12 residues. The record originates from a study of CD8 T cells in ankylosing spondylitis. TCRdb passed the 5' RACE reads through MiXCR, listing each CDR3 protein once. The data hold more than 110,000 distinct CDR3 sequences, with 7% to 10% observed a single time. The sequenced material came from synovial fluid, either unsorted or a sorted T cell fraction (not recorded which). The receptor comes from a male donor with ankylosing spondylitis. The chain uses TRBV28 and TRBJ1-1; D call uncertain. The CDR3 region has the DNA TGTGCCAGCAGTTTAGGAGTCGCTGAAGCTTTCTTT. As protein: CASSLGVAEAFF.